This T cell receptor (beta chain) was sequenced for a study of blood T cell repertoires in COVID-19. The V gene's germline CDR1 is MDHEN and CDR2 SYDVKM. The CDR3 covers 14 residues. Unmatched junction bases numbered 3, after V lost 9 bases and J lost 3 bases. The table came from immunoSEQ multiplex PCR; TCRdb's copy has only in-frame clones and leaves some out. The table lists 7,500 to 8,500 clones, about 70% of them singletons. This clonotype was obtained from a human donor in a cohort sampled during active COVID-19. The specimen sequenced was peripheral blood. This chain uses TRBV28 with TRBJ2-7; 15 bases are shared with TRBD2. The CDR3 spells CASGLAGGHYEQYF. CDR3 nucleotides: TGTGCCAGTGGACTAGCGGGAGGGCACTACGAGCAGTACTTC.